This entry concerns a single T cell receptor beta chain. What it binds is not known. This specimen comes from a study of OX40 agonist ivuxolimab in advanced cancers. Study at large: Age averaged around 58 years (range roughly 23 to 80), and 82.7% were male. Enrollees could have had prior anti-PD-1, anti-PD-L1 or anti-CTLA-4 therapy, which over 35% had received. Study-level points and caveats: Partial responders receiving 0.1-3.0 mg/kg showed among the lowest clonal expansion.

The study sampled blood at baseline, cycle 4 day 1, and cycle 7 day 1. The repertoire was sequenced with immunoSEQ multiplex PCR; TCRdb's copy has only in-frame clones and lacks some. The profile shows around 60,000 clones, 80% to 90% of them singletons. Per germline, CDR1 MNHNS and CDR2 SASEGT. Trimming pared 2 bases from V and 9 bases from J, leaving 14 bases between. The length of the CDR3 is 13 residues. This chain uses TRBV6-1 with TRBJ2-7; a possible D gene is TRBD2 (6 bases). The specimen was CD4+ or CD8+ T cells sorted from blood, collected in a trial of the OX40 agonist ivuxolimab. This TCR came from an adult with an advanced solid tumor such as melanoma, head and neck, liver or kidney cancer. The CDR3 region is CASSEQRALGQYF. CDR3 DNA: TGTGCCAGCAGTGAACAGCGGGCTCTCGGGCAGTACTTC.